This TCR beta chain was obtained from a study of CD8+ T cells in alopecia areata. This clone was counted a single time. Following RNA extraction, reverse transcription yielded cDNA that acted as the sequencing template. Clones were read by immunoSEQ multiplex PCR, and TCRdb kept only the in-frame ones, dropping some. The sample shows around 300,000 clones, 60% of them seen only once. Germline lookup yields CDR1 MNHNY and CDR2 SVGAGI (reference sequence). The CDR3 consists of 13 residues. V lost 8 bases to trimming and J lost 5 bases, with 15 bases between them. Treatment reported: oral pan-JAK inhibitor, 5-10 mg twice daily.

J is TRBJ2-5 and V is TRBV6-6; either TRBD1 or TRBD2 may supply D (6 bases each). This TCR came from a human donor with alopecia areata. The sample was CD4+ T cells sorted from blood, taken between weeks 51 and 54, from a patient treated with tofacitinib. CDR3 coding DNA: TGTGCCAGCTTTTCGGGGGCCATTGAGACCCAGTACTTC. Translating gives CASFSGAIETQYF.